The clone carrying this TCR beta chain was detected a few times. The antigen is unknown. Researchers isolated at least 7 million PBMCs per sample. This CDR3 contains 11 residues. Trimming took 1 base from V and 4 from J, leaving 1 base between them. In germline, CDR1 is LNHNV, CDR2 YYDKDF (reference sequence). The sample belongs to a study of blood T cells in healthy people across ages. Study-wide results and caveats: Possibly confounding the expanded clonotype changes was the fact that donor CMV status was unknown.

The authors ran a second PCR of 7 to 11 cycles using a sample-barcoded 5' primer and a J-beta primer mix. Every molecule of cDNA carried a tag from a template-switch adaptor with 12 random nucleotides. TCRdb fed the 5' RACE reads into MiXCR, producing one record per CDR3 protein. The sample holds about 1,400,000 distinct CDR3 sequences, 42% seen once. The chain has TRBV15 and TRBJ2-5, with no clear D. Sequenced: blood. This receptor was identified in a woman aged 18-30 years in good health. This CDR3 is CATSRAETQYF. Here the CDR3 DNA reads TGTGCCACCAGCAGAGCAGAGACCCAGTACTTC.